The sequence of this T cell receptor (beta chain) was determined in a study of control samples from healthy donors and cancer patients. Assay used: immunoSEQ multiplex PCR; TCRdb lists only in-frame clones, some missing. The data show about 140,000 clones, approximately 94% seen once. The junction had 3 bases not matched to a gene; V was cut back by 4 bases and J by 4 bases. This CDR3 spans 13 amino acids. Germline CDR1 and CDR2: SGHNT and YYREEE (reference sequence). The clonotype comes from a man aged 35 to 55 in good health. The material sequenced was blood. This sequence joins TRBV5-4 and TRBJ1-1; 8 positions match TRBD1. The DNA for the CDR3 is TGTGCCAGCAGCAGAACAGGGGGCACTGAAGCTTTCTTT. Protein product: CASSRTGGTEAFF.